A single sample is the source of the 10 T cell receptor beta chains below, sequenced in a study of early T cells in non-severe SARS-CoV-2 infection. Via MiXCR, TCRdb re-called the 5' RACE reads, giving one row per CDR3 protein. The table lists approximately 89,000 distinct CDR3 sequences, more than 12% of them singletons. The sequenced sample was whole blood. The receptors derive from an adult who was a healthcare worker with PCR-confirmed SARS-CoV-2 infection or an uninfected control (not recorded which).

The chain uses TRBV4-1 and TRBJ2-7; no definite D call. CDR1 MGHRA and CDR2 YSYEKL come from the germline V gene. V dropped 3 bases and J dropped 1 base, with 16 bases sitting between them. The CDR3 length is 16 residues. Written as DNA, the CDR3 is TGCGCCAGCAGCCACACCATAACGGGCTTTTCCTACGAGCAGTACTTC. This translates into CASSHTITGFSYEQYF.

V and J are TRBV21-1 and TRBJ1-1. TRBV21-1 is annotated as a pseudogene. This CDR3 is 10 amino acids long. The CDR3 sequence is CAPIGTEAFF. The CDR3 bases are TGTGCGCCCATAGGCACTGAAGCTTTCTTT.

This clonotype turned up a few times. V usage is TRBV30 and J usage is TRBJ1-3; D is perhaps TRBD1 (5 bases). V was cut by 8 bases and J by 4 bases, with 18 bases left in between. Germline V gene sequence: CDR1 GTSNPN, CDR2 SVGIG (reference sequence). This CDR3 has 14 residues. CDR3 in DNA: TGTGCCCTCGACCCCCAGGGATCCGGAAACACCATATATTTT. Translating it yields CALDPQGSGNTIYF. The full variable domain, its missing parts supplied by reference TRBV30 and TRBJ1-3, is SQTIHQWPATLVQPVGSPLSLECTVEGTSNPNLYWYRQAAGRGLQLLFYSVGIGQISSEVPQNLSASRPQDRQFILSSKKLLLSDSGFYLCALDPQGSGNTIYFGEGSWLTVV.

The sample holds many counts of this clonotype. This rearrangement joins TRBV12-3 or TRBV12-4 to TRBJ2-5, with TRBD2 as a possible D gene (5 bases). This CDR3 has 13 residues. The V end was cut by 3 bases, the J end by 5 bases, with 10 bases between. The CDR3, as DNA: TGTGCCAGCAGTTTCCGGGGAGCCGAGACCCAGTACTTC. Translated: CASSFRGAETQYF.

This clonotype was seen a handful of times. The chain links TRBV5-1 to TRBJ1-1; a possible D gene is TRBD1 (5 bases). Trimming pared 1 base from V and 5 bases from J, leaving 18 bases between. This CDR3 contains 16 residues. Germline CDR1 SGHRS, CDR2 YFSETQ. The CDR3 loop reads CASSLSSSAGGTEAFF. CDR3 in DNA: TGCGCCAGCAGCTTGTCGTCCTCAGCCGGGGGGACTGAAGCTTTCTTT.

J is TRBJ1-2 and V is TRBV29-1; TRBD1 might be the D (6 bases). The ends were cut back, 7 bases at V and 3 bases at J, with 15 bases in the middle. CDR1 and CDR2 (germline): SQVTM, ANQGSEA. The CDR3 has 13 amino acids. The CDR3 coding sequence is TGCAGCGGAGAACGGGCAGGGGACTATGGCTACACCTTC. This sequence encodes CSGERAGDYGYTF.

This clonotype was seen ten or more times. V is TRBV19 and J is TRBJ2-7; 10 bases fit TRBD1. CDR3 size: 14 residues. V gave up 4 bases and J gave up 0 bases; unmatched junction bases: 0. Germline V gene lookup returns CDR1 LNHDA and CDR2 SQIVND (reference sequence). CDR3: CASSRTGGSYEQYF. The CDR3 coding sequence is TGTGCCAGTAGTAGGACAGGGGGCTCCTACGAGCAGTACTTC.

This clonotype was recorded many times. V gene TRBV9 combines with J gene TRBJ2-2; D may be TRBD1 (6 bases). The germline V and J ends were trimmed by 0 bases and 1 base, with 10 bases remaining between them. Per the germline V gene, CDR1 is SGDLS and CDR2 is YYNGEE. The CDR3 covers 16 residues. The CDR3 loop is CASSVGARGNTGELFF. The CDR3 region has the DNA TGTGCCAGCAGCGTAGGTGCCAGGGGGAACACCGGGGAGCTGTTTTTT.

The V gene is TRBV3-1, the J gene TRBJ1-2, with D hard to call. Germline CDR1 is LGHDT and CDR2 is YNNKEL (reference sequence). Trimming took off 6 bases at V and 4 bases at J, with 21 bases between the two ends. The CDR3 is made up of 16 amino acids. The CDR3 reads CASSRTRTYTTYGYTF. CDR3 nucleotide sequence: TGTGCCAGCAGTCGGACCCGGACGTACACCACCTATGGCTACACCTTC.

Note on this clonotype: The junction departs from germline at one end; a sequencing error may be responsible. The chain carries TRBV28 and TRBJ1-1, with 7 positions matching TRBD1. Germline CDR1 is MDHEN and CDR2 is SYDVKM. The CDR3 spans 13 residues. The CDR3 sequence is CVSSLGTVAEAFF. The DNA for the CDR3 is TGTGTCAGCAGTTTAGGGACAGTCGCTGAAGCTTTCTTT.